The rows below give T cell receptor beta chains drawn from one sample of a study of T cell responses to AZD1222 COVID-19 vaccine. The protocol was immunoSEQ multiplex PCR, while the TCRdb copy is restricted to in-frame clones and leaves out a portion. This repertoire shows approximately 150,000 clones, about nine tenths found once; its top ten account for roughly 3.1%. Source: peripheral blood, taken on day 0 of AZD1222 vaccination. The receptors originated from an adult in good health. CDR3s include the opening cysteine and the closing phenylalanine or tryptophan. The D gene is left open where the match is weak. Some rows mark clone size as missing; the rest say once, few, many or name a class of expanded clone.

clone size,J gene,D gene,V gene,CDR3 protein,CDR3 DNA
.,TRBJ2-2,.,TRBV1,CTSSQDGVWGANTGELFF,TGCACCAGCAGCCAAGATGGGGTATGGGGGGCGAACACCGGGGAGCTGTTTTTT
.,TRBJ1-4,TRBD1,TRBV5-4,CASSARDRGNEKLFF,TGTGCCAGCAGCGCTAGGGACAGGGGGAATGAAAAACTGTTTTTT
.,TRBJ2-3,.,TRBV7-2,CASSPNRDLDTQYF,TGTGCCAGCAGCCCAAACAGGGATTTAGATACGCAGTATTTT
.,TRBJ2-7,.,TRBV27,CASREGSRYF,TGTGCCAGCAGGGAAGGTTCGAGGTACTTC
.,TRBJ2-1,TRBD2,TRBV4-1,CASSHPGLAGGPNRDEQFF,TGCGCCAGCAGCCACCCCGGACTAGCGGGGGGGCCTAATAGGGATGAGCAGTTCTTC
.,TRBJ1-2,.,TRBV12-5,CASGLPQGSYGYTF,TGTGCTAGTGGTTTGCCCCAGGGCAGCTATGGCTACACCTTC
.,TRBJ1-1,TRBD1,TRBV9,CASSQNRGMTEAFF,TGTGCCAGCAGCCAGAACAGGGGTATGACTGAAGCTTTCTTT
.,TRBJ2-2,.,TRBV6-2/TRBV6-3,CASSYTENTGELFF,TGTGCCAGCAGTTACACGGAGAACACCGGGGAGCTGTTTTTT
.,TRBJ1-6,TRBD1,TRBV7-9,CASSPGQGILLPLHF,TGTGCCAGCAGCCCCGGACAGGGCATTTTATTGCCCCTCCACTTT
.,TRBJ1-1,.,TRBV5-5,CASSLRVGHSNTEAFF,TGTGCCAGCAGCTTGAGAGTCGGACACTCGAACACTGAAGCTTTCTTT
.,TRBJ2-7,TRBD1,TRBV5-6,CASSPGQSYEQYF,TGTGCCAGCAGCCCGGGACAGTCCTACGAGCAGTACTTC
.,TRBJ1-5,.,TRBV9,CASTPGGGPNQPQHF,TGTGCCAGCACCCCGGGTGGAGGTCCGAATCAGCCCCAGCATTTT
.,TRBJ2-7,TRBD1,TRBV2,CASRDTGTVYEQYF,TGTGCCAGCAGAGATACCGGGACAGTCTACGAGCAGTACTTC
.,TRBJ2-2,.,TRBV4-3,CASSQDSRGAGTGELFF,TGCGCCAGCAGCCAAGATTCTCGCGGGGCAGGAACCGGGGAGCTGTTTTTT
.,TRBJ2-1,TRBD2,TRBV27,CASSSWGGSNNEQFF,TGTGCCAGCAGTTCCTGGGGGGGGAGCAACAATGAGCAGTTCTTC
.,TRBJ2-3,.,TRBV5-4,CASRDRGGVSTDTQYF,TGTGCCAGCAGAGATAGGGGGGGGGTTTCCACAGATACGCAGTATTTT
.,TRBJ2-5,.,TRBV20-1,CSASGKETQYF,TGCAGTGCTAGCGGAAAAGAGACCCAGTACTTC
.,TRBJ1-2,.,TRBV18,CASSPDRVTGYTF,TGTGCCAGCTCACCTGATCGAGTAACAGGCTACACCTTC
.,TRBJ2-1,.,TRBV6-6,CASSSLTERTRRKFF,TGTGCCAGCAGCTCTCTGACGGAACGAACGAGGAGGAAGTTCTTC
.,TRBJ1-1,.,TRBV11-2,CASSLNPTGLGTEAFF,TGTGCCAGCAGCTTAAACCCGACAGGCTTGGGGACTGAAGCTTTCTTT
.,TRBJ2-5,.,TRBV4-2,CASSQATGTRQETQYF,TGTGCCAGCAGCCAGGCAACCGGGACTCGACAGGAGACCCAGTACTTC
.,TRBJ1-1,TRBD1,TRBV6-5,CASSYGTGGTEAFF,TGTGCCAGCAGTTACGGGACAGGGGGCACTGAAGCTTTCTTT
.,TRBJ1-6,.,TRBV7-2,CASSPPGTYNSPLHF,TGTGCCAGCAGCCCCCCGGGGACCTATAATTCACCCCTCCACTTT
.,TRBJ1-2,.,TRBV6-5,CASTEEGPNYGYTF,TGTGCCAGCACCGAGGAGGGCCCTAACTATGGCTACACCTTC
.,TRBJ2-1,.,TRBV5-4,CASSGREGEQFF,TGTGCCAGCAGCGGTAGAGAAGGTGAGCAGTTCTTC
.,TRBJ1-5,.,TRBV27,CASSPTPLSNQPQHF,TGTGCCAGCAGTCCGACCCCACTTAGCAATCAGCCCCAGCATTTT
.,TRBJ1-2,.,TRBV7-9,CASSFRLTGFQARNYGYTF,TGTGCCAGCAGCTTCCGACTAACAGGGTTCCAGGCCCGCAACTATGGCTACACCTTC
.,TRBJ1-4,.,TRBV30,CAWSVPGAVKLFF,TGTGCCTGGAGTGTACCCGGGGCGGTAAAACTGTTTTTT
.,TRBJ1-3,.,TRBV7-9,CASSRGGPRSGNTIYF,TGTGCCAGCAGCAGGGGAGGACCGAGATCTGGAAACACCATATATTTT
.,TRBJ1-5,.,TRBV2,CASRPILKGPGQPQHF,TGTGCCAGCAGACCCATTCTTAAAGGGCCCGGTCAACCCCAGCATTTT
.,TRBJ1-4,.,TRBV18,CASSPTTNEKLFF,TGTGCCAGCTCACCAACAACTAATGAAAAACTGTTTTTT
.,TRBJ2-3,TRBD1,TRBV18,CASSPPQRGQGGDTQYF,TGTGCCAGCTCACCCCCCCAAAGGGGACAGGGGGGTGATACGCAGTATTTT
.,TRBJ2-7,TRBD1,TRBV6-5,CASRARDSSYEQYF,TGTGCCAGCAGGGCCCGGGACAGCTCCTACGAGCAGTACTTC
.,TRBJ1-2,TRBD1,TRBV10-3,CAISEGGAHYGYTF,TGTGCCATCAGTGAAGGGGGCGCTCACTATGGCTACACCTTC
.,TRBJ1-1,.,TRBV3-1/TRBV3-2,CASSQDLRSAAFF,TGTGCCAGCAGCCAAGATTTGCGGTCTGCAGCTTTCTTT
once,TRBJ2-2,TRBD1,TRBV19,CASTPRTGYTGELFF,TGTGCCAGCACTCCCCGGACAGGTTACACCGGGGAGCTGTTTTTT
.,TRBJ2-7,TRBD1,TRBV4-2,CASSQEGQGAYEQYF,TGTGCCAGCAGCCAAGAGGGACAGGGGGCTTACGAGCAGTACTTC
.,TRBJ2-2,TRBD2,TRBV27,CASSLYSSGDNTGELFF,TGTGCCAGCAGTTTATACTCCAGCGGGGATAACACCGGGGAGCTGTTTTTT
.,TRBJ2-1,TRBD1,TRBV10-3,CAISESSLGQRSYNEQFF,TGTGCCATCAGTGAGTCGAGTTTGGGACAGAGGTCCTACAATGAGCAGTTCTTC
.,TRBJ1-1,TRBD1,TRBV7-9,CASSMSQGAEAFF,TGTGCCAGCAGCATGTCCCAGGGGGCTGAAGCTTTCTTT
.,TRBJ1-6,.,TRBV6-2/TRBV6-3,CASSYQGIGNSPLHF,TGTGCCAGCAGTTATCAGGGGATAGGAAATTCACCCCTCCACTTT
.,TRBJ1-1,TRBD1,TRBV5-1,CASSSGTGGNTEAFF,TGCGCCAGCAGCTCCGGGACAGGGGGAAACACTGAAGCTTTCTTT
.,TRBJ1-4,.,TRBV9,CASGGINEKLFF,TGTGCCAGCGGGGGCATCAATGAAAAACTGTTTTTT
.,TRBJ2-7,TRBD1,TRBV4-3,CASSPYSDRVGEQYF,TGCGCCAGCAGCCCCTACTCGGACAGGGTGGGAGAGCAGTACTTC
.,TRBJ1-5,.,TRBV15,CATSRRTVSGQPQHF,TGTGCCACCAGCAGACGAACCGTATCCGGTCAGCCCCAGCATTTT
once,TRBJ1-5,.,TRBV12-3/TRBV12-4,CASSARDILHF,TGTGCCAGCAGTGCCCGGGACATTCTGCATTTT
.,TRBJ2-1,.,TRBV9,CASSLDVRDNEQFF,TGTGCCAGCAGCCTAGACGTCAGGGACAATGAGCAGTTCTTC
.,TRBJ1-2,.,TRBV27,CASSQGQYGYGYTF,TGTGCCAGCAGTCAAGGACAGTACGGCTATGGCTACACCTTC
.,TRBJ1-3,.,TRBV6-5,CASSYTIRSGNTIYF,TGTGCCAGCAGTTACACCATCCGGTCTGGAAACACCATATATTTT
.,TRBJ2-3,TRBD2,TRBV9,CASNPGSGGADTQYF,TGTGCCAGCAATCCGGGGAGCGGGGGGGCCGATACGCAGTATTTT
.,TRBJ2-2,.,TRBV9,CASSAGGPTGELFF,TGTGCCAGCAGCGCGGGGGGCCCGACCGGGGAGCTGTTTTTT
.,TRBJ1-5,TRBD1,TRBV6-5,CATSKGTGVQPQHF,TGTGCCACCTCCAAGGGGACAGGGGTACAGCCCCAGCATTTT